This T cell receptor beta chain derives from a study of cytomegalovirus exposure and HLA in healthy donors. Study-wide results and caveats: In a later analysis, HLA-associated beta chains showed higher expansion and lower generation probabilities than comparable chains. In an earlier analysis, in roughly 580 donors, most V segments appeared productive either ~90% or ~30% of the time.

Germline assignment: CDR1 SSHAT and CDR2 FNYEAQ (reference sequence). The V gene lost 2 bases and the J gene lost 6 bases, with 11 bases spanning the gap. The CDR3 has 14 residues. This PCR relied on a set of 60 Vbeta primers and 13 Jbeta primers. Clones were sequenced by immunoSEQ multiplex PCR, and TCRdb holds only the in-frame ones, with some missing. The table shows around 96,000 clones, with 80% occurring only once. Concerning this clone itself: Its antigen is currently unknown.

The receptor was isolated from a man between 18 and 29 years old in good health and CMV-seronegative. The genes are TRBV7-7 and TRBJ2-1; maybe TRBD2 (6 bases). The sequencing sample was made of PBMCs. CDR3 in amino acids: CASSLMEGLNEQFF. The CDR3 DNA sequence: TGTGCCAGCAGCTTAATGGAGGGACTCAATGAGCAGTTCTTC. The whole variable domain, remainder taken from reference TRBV7-7 and TRBJ2-1, is GAGVSQSPRYKVTKRGQDVTLRCDPISSHATLYWYQQALGQGPEFLTYFNYEAQPDKSGLPSDRFSAERPEGSISTLTIQRTEQRDSAMYRCASSLMEGLNEQFFGPGTRLTVL.